This is a list of T cell receptor beta chains from one sample in a study of identical twins. TCRdb independently ran MiXCR on the 5' RACE reads; one entry per CDR3 protein. The sample records nearly 900,000 distinct CDR3 sequences, around 12% being singletons. These data were also filed under a second study, of yellow fever vaccine responses in identical twins.

Sequencing used PBMCs. These receptors came from a woman under 30 in good health. The CDR3 runs from the conserved cysteine through the conserved F or W. The D gene is left open where the match is weak. Clone size is given for some rows only: seen once, a few or many times, or a class if the clone is expanded.

J gene: TRBJ2-5; D gene: TRBD2; clone size: .; V gene: TRBV2; CDR3 DNA: TGTGCCAGCACCTTAGCGGGAACTGGGCAAGAGACCCAGTACTTC; CDR3 protein: CASTLAGTGQETQYF
J gene: TRBJ2-1; D gene: .; clone size: few; V gene: TRBV14; CDR3 DNA: TGTGCCAGCAGCCACGACTTCTTAGGAGAGCAGTTCTTC; CDR3 protein: CASSHDFLGEQFF
J gene: TRBJ2-2; D gene: .; clone size: many; V gene: TRBV11-2; CDR3 DNA: TGTGCCAGCTCCGGGTTTGGCGGGGAGCTGTTTTTT; CDR3 protein: CASSGFGGELFF
J gene: TRBJ2-1; D gene: TRBD1; clone size: few; V gene: TRBV7-3; CDR3 DNA: TGTGCCAGCAGCTTTCAACGGGGACAGGGAGGAAATGGGCAGTTCTTC; CDR3 protein: CASSFQRGQGGNGQFF
J gene: TRBJ2-7; D gene: TRBD1; clone size: .; V gene: TRBV5-1; CDR3 DNA: TGCGCCAGCAGCGTAGGGGACAGGGGGTCCTACGAGCAGTACTTC; CDR3 protein: CASSVGDRGSYEQYF
J gene: TRBJ1-1; D gene: .; clone size: .; V gene: TRBV19; CDR3 DNA: TGTGCCAGTAGTCTAAAGGGACAGAACACTGAAGCTTTCTTT; CDR3 protein: CASSLKGQNTEAFF
J gene: TRBJ1-4; D gene: .; clone size: few; V gene: TRBV12-3/TRBV12-4; CDR3 DNA: TGTGCCAGCAGTTTAGCCCCAGGACTCTCGGGAACTAATGAAAAACTGTTTTTT; CDR3 protein: CASSLAPGLSGTNEKLFF
J gene: TRBJ2-3; D gene: .; clone size: .; V gene: TRBV6-1; CDR3 DNA: TGTGCCAGCAGTCCCCAAGGAGCTAGTGCGCAGTATTTT; CDR3 protein: CASSPQGASAQYF
J gene: TRBJ2-1; D gene: TRBD2; clone size: few; V gene: TRBV4-1; CDR3 DNA: TGCGCCAGCAGCCAACTCCCGGGACTAGCGGGAGTCAATGAGCAGTTCTTC; CDR3 protein: CASSQLPGLAGVNEQFF
J gene: TRBJ1-1; D gene: TRBD1; clone size: few; V gene: TRBV27; CDR3 DNA: TGTGCCAGCAGTCCCGGACAGGGATATTCTGAAGCTTTCTTT; CDR3 protein: CASSPGQGYSEAFF
J gene: TRBJ2-2; D gene: .; clone size: .; V gene: TRBV7-6; CDR3 DNA: TGTGCCAGCAGCTCCACTGACAGCACCGGGGAGCTGTTTTTT; CDR3 protein: CASSSTDSTGELFF
J gene: TRBJ1-2; D gene: .; clone size: .; V gene: TRBV4-1; CDR3 DNA: TGCGCCAGCAGCCCCCTCGGGGGAATCCATGGCTACACCTTC; CDR3 protein: CASSPLGGIHGYTF
J gene: TRBJ2-1; D gene: TRBD2; clone size: .; V gene: TRBV6-5; CDR3 DNA: TGTGCCAGCAGTTACTCGGGACTAGTGGGGGCTTACAATGAGCAGTTCTTC; CDR3 protein: CASSYSGLVGAYNEQFF
J gene: TRBJ1-5; D gene: TRBD1; clone size: .; V gene: TRBV28; CDR3 DNA: TGTGCCAGCAGTAGCGGGACAGCTCAGAATCAGCCCCAGCATTTT; CDR3 protein: CASSSGTAQNQPQHF
J gene: TRBJ2-3; D gene: .; clone size: many; V gene: TRBV20-1; CDR3 DNA: TGCAGTGCTAGTCGTCGGGGGATAAGCACAGATACGCAGTATTTT; CDR3 protein: CSASRRGISTDTQYF
J gene: TRBJ1-1; D gene: TRBD1; clone size: few; V gene: TRBV4-1; CDR3 DNA: TGCGCCAGCAGCCAAGGAACAGGGGGCGTTAACACTGAAGCTTTCTTT; CDR3 protein: CASSQGTGGVNTEAFF
J gene: TRBJ2-5; D gene: .; clone size: .; V gene: TRBV2; CDR3 DNA: TGTGCCAGCAGTGAAGGCCGACAGCAAGAGACCCAGTACTTC; CDR3 protein: CASSEGRQQETQYF
J gene: TRBJ2-1; D gene: TRBD1; clone size: many; V gene: TRBV28; CDR3 DNA: TGTGCCAGCAGTTTATGGAGGGACAGGGGGCCCAATGAGCAGTTCTTC; CDR3 protein: CASSLWRDRGPNEQFF
J gene: TRBJ2-1; D gene: TRBD1; clone size: .; V gene: TRBV7-9; CDR3 DNA: TGTGTCGACAGGGGTGGGGATGAGCAGTTCTTC; CDR3 protein: CVDRGGDEQFF
J gene: TRBJ2-4; D gene: .; clone size: few; V gene: TRBV6-1; CDR3 DNA: TGTGCCAGCACCGATGCAGGGGGACTAGCCAAAAACATTCAGTACTTC; CDR3 protein: CASTDAGGLAKNIQYF
J gene: TRBJ2-5; D gene: TRBD2; clone size: few; V gene: TRBV2; CDR3 DNA: TGTGCCGCCGGGGGGGGAACGGAGACCCAGTACTTC; CDR3 protein: CAAGGGTETQYF
J gene: TRBJ2-7; D gene: .; clone size: many; V gene: TRBV3-1; CDR3 DNA: TGTGCCAGCAGCCAAACCTCCGGGAGTACTTACGAGCAGTACTTC; CDR3 protein: CASSQTSGSTYEQYF
J gene: TRBJ2-3; D gene: .; clone size: few; V gene: TRBV20-1; CDR3 DNA: TGCAGTGCCACCACTAGCCGTAGCACAGATACGCAGTATTTT; CDR3 protein: CSATTSRSTDTQYF
J gene: TRBJ1-5; D gene: .; clone size: many; V gene: TRBV12-3/TRBV12-4; CDR3 DNA: TGTGCCAGCAGTTTTGAGGGGGGCGGCAATCAGCCCCAGCATTTT; CDR3 protein: CASSFEGGGNQPQHF
J gene: TRBJ2-1; D gene: .; clone size: few; V gene: TRBV11-2; CDR3 DNA: TGTGCCAGCAGCCAAAGGTCGCTGAATGAGCAGTTCTTC; CDR3 protein: CASSQRSLNEQFF
J gene: TRBJ1-1; D gene: .; clone size: .; V gene: TRBV29-1; CDR3 DNA: TGCAGCGTTGAAGAAGGGGGCACTGAAGCTTTCTTT; CDR3 protein: CSVEEGGTEAFF
J gene: TRBJ2-4; D gene: .; clone size: .; V gene: TRBV11-2; CDR3 DNA: TGTGCCAGCAGCTTAGTGTCTACCACACTAGCCAAAAACATTCAGTACTTC; CDR3 protein: CASSLVSTTLAKNIQYF
J gene: TRBJ2-7; D gene: .; clone size: many; V gene: TRBV7-9; CDR3 DNA: TGTGCCAGCAGCTTAAATGGTGGAAGCTCCTACGAGCAGTACTTC; CDR3 protein: CASSLNGGSSYEQYF
J gene: TRBJ2-7; D gene: .; clone size: few; V gene: TRBV7-9; CDR3 DNA: TGTGCCAGCAGCTTACCTAGCGACTACGAGCAGTACTTC; CDR3 protein: CASSLPSDYEQYF
J gene: TRBJ2-5; D gene: TRBD2; clone size: .; V gene: TRBV5-1; CDR3 DNA: TGCGCCAGCAGCTCCTGGACTAGCGGAGGTCAAGAGACCCAGTACTTC; CDR3 protein: CASSSWTSGGQETQYF
J gene: TRBJ2-3; D gene: .; clone size: few; V gene: TRBV5-1; CDR3 DNA: TGCGCCAGCAGCTTGCCTCTGTCCCGGGACATTGCAGATACGCAGTATTTT; CDR3 protein: CASSLPLSRDIADTQYF
J gene: TRBJ1-5; D gene: TRBD1; clone size: many; V gene: TRBV27; CDR3 DNA: TGTGCCAGCGGCAGGGGGCCGGACAGGGATCACAATCAGCCCCAGCATTTT; CDR3 protein: CASGRGPDRDHNQPQHF
J gene: TRBJ2-3; D gene: .; clone size: .; V gene: TRBV18; CDR3 DNA: TGTGCCAGCTCACCACAGACCACGGGTACGCAGTATTTT; CDR3 protein: CASSPQTTGTQYF
J gene: TRBJ1-6; D gene: .; clone size: .; V gene: TRBV7-2; CDR3 DNA: TGTGCCAGCAGCAGCACAGGGACTTCACCCCTCCACTTT; CDR3 protein: CASSSTGTSPLHF
J gene: TRBJ1-6; D gene: .; clone size: few; V gene: TRBV12-3/TRBV12-4; CDR3 DNA: TGTGCCAGCAGTTTTCGCTCCCTCGGGAATTCACCCCTCCACTTT; CDR3 protein: CASSFRSLGNSPLHF